The entry below describes one T cell receptor beta chain. Clones were sequenced by immunoSEQ multiplex PCR, and TCRdb holds only the in-frame ones, with some missing. The sample records roughly 29,000 clones, more than 60% being singletons. The data were taken from a study of STAT5B mutations in CD4+ large granular lymphocyte leukemia. Source material: CD4+ T cells from blood buffy coats. The TCR was taken from a human donor in good health.

CDR3 amino acids: CASSDRGRGNEKLFF. CDR3 in DNA: TGTGCCAGCAGCGATAGAGGTCGAGGCAATGAAAAACTGTTTTTT. The chain has TRBV6-1 and TRBJ1-4; no clear D gene. This CDR3 has 15 amino acids. CDR1 is MNHNS and CDR2 is SASEGT in the germline V gene. V shed 6 bases and J shed 5 bases, with 16 bases lying between them.